This is a list of T cell receptor beta chains from one sample in a study of early T cells in non-severe SARS-CoV-2 infection. TCRdb reprocessed the 5' RACE reads via MiXCR and lists one record per CDR3 protein. The data contain tens of thousands of distinct CDR3 sequences, around 13% of them singletons. The sequences come from whole blood, collected at baseline. These receptor sequences come from an adult who was a healthcare worker with PCR-confirmed SARS-CoV-2 infection or an uninfected control (not recorded which). CDR3s include the opening cysteine and the closing phenylalanine or tryptophan. The order of the fields is V gene, J gene, clone size, D gene, CDR3 protein, CDR3 DNA. A D gene is named only where the DNA matches it firmly. Not all rows give a size; the values are once, few, many and, for expanded clones, a class.

TRBV24-1	TRBJ1-5	many	NA	CATSDAGGNRPQHF	TGTGCCACCAGTGATGCTGGGGGAAATCGGCCCCAGCATTTT
TRBV4-1	TRBJ2-1	NA	NA	CASSQVRTGFIYNEQFF	TGCGCCAGCAGCCAAGTCAGAACCGGGTTTATCTACAATGAGCAGTTCTTC
TRBV7-2	TRBJ2-7	few	NA	CASSLVHEQYF	TGTGCCAGCAGCTTAGTCCACGAGCAGTACTTC
TRBV5-4	TRBJ2-7	few	TRBD2	CASSLLTSGRAPEQYF	TGTGCCAGCAGCCTGTTGACTAGCGGGAGGGCCCCCGAGCAGTACTTC
TRBV5-6	TRBJ1-1	NA	NA	CASSLVHSNTEAFF	TGTGCCAGCAGCTTGGTACACTCGAACACTGAAGCTTTCTTT
TRBV20-1	TRBJ2-5	NA	NA	CSACRRAGETQYF	TGCAGTGCTTGCCGCCGGGCGGGAGAGACCCAGTACTTC
TRBV18	TRBJ1-1	few	NA	CASSPQGPLGPNTEAFF	TGTGCCAGCTCACCACAGGGGCCGCTTGGGCCGAACACTGAAGCTTTCTTT
TRBV20-1	TRBJ2-1	NA	TRBD2	CSARMTSGKTRSYNEQFF	TGCAGTGCTAGGATGACTAGCGGGAAGACGCGCTCCTACAATGAGCAGTTCTTC
TRBV4-2	TRBJ2-5	few	NA	CASSQEGTLQETQYF	TGTGCCAGCAGCCAAGAAGGAACTCTACAAGAGACCCAGTACTTC
TRBV19	TRBJ1-5	NA	TRBD1	CASDADRVSNQPQHF	TGTGCCAGTGACGCTGACAGGGTTAGCAATCAGCCCCAGCATTTT
TRBV29-1	TRBJ2-3	NA	NA	CSVPEGTDTQYF	TGCAGCGTGCCTGAAGGCACAGATACGCAGTATTTT
TRBV2	TRBJ2-7	NA	TRBD1	CASSYSDRGSYEQYF	TGTGCCAGCAGTTACTCCGACAGGGGGTCGTACGAGCAGTACTTC
TRBV20-1	TRBJ2-7	NA	TRBD2	CSARRAGVPLEQYF	TGCAGTGCTAGGAGGGCGGGAGTCCCTCTGGAGCAGTACTTC
TRBV20-1	TRBJ2-1	few	NA	CSAYQTKTSQFF	TGCAGTGCCTACCAGACTAAAACAAGCCAGTTCTTC
TRBV12-3/TRBV12-4	TRBJ2-1	NA	NA	CASYRAGDNEQFF	TGTGCCAGCTACAGGGCCGGAGACAATGAGCAGTTCTTC
TRBV18	TRBJ2-5	few	NA	CASSPTSGKETQYF	TGTGCCAGCTCACCCACGTCCGGGAAAGAGACCCAGTACTTC
TRBV29-1	TRBJ2-1	NA	TRBD2	CSVGGLAGGRYNEQFF	TGCAGCGTCGGCGGGCTAGCGGGAGGGCGGTACAATGAGCAGTTCTTC
TRBV18	TRBJ2-3	NA	NA	CASSLDALDTDTQYF	TGTGCCAGCTCCCTCGATGCCCTGGACACAGATACGCAGTATTTT
TRBV3-1	TRBJ1-1	NA	NA	CASSPLGGGNTEAFF	TGTGCCAGCAGCCCCTTAGGGGGAGGCAACACTGAAGCTTTCTTT
TRBV24-1	TRBJ2-5	many	NA	CATSDSRGARKTQYF	TGTGCCACCAGTGACTCCCGTGGGGCACGGAAGACCCAGTACTTC
TRBV11-2	TRBJ2-5	NA	NA	CASREQQAQETQYF	TGTGCCAGCAGAGAGCAACAGGCTCAAGAGACCCAGTACTTC
TRBV30	TRBJ1-2	NA	NA	CAWSIPWRGANYGYTF	TGTGCCTGGAGTATCCCTTGGAGGGGGGCTAACTATGGCTACACCTTC
TRBV20-1	TRBJ1-2	NA	NA	CSARDHADPYGYTF	TGCAGTGCTAGAGATCACGCAGACCCCTATGGCTACACCTTC
TRBV7-2	TRBJ2-7	many	TRBD2	CASSPGLAGGPYEQYF	TGTGCCAGCAGCCCAGGACTAGCGGGAGGGCCCTACGAGCAGTACTTC
TRBV27	TRBJ2-1	few	NA	CASSYAQFF	TGTGCCAGCAGTTATGCGCAGTTCTTC
TRBV6-5	TRBJ1-1	NA	TRBD1	CASTPNPGDRGNTEAFF	TGTGCCAGCACCCCAAACCCCGGGGACAGGGGGAACACTGAAGCTTTCTTT
TRBV7-8	TRBJ2-1	many	NA	CASSLDLWDEQFF	TGTGCCAGCAGCTTAGACCTATGGGATGAGCAGTTCTTC
TRBV9	TRBJ2-3	NA	NA	CASSVEGGGIPTDTQYF	TGTGCCAGCAGCGTAGAGGGCGGCGGGATCCCCACAGATACGCAGTATTTT
TRBV28	TRBJ1-2	few	TRBD1	CASAGGSNYGYTF	TGTGCCAGTGCAGGGGGTAGTAACTATGGCTACACCTTC
TRBV14	TRBJ2-3	many	NA	CASSQGGWRPDTQYF	TGTGCCAGCAGCCAAGGGGGATGGCGGCCAGATACGCAGTATTTT
TRBV11-2	TRBJ2-1	NA	NA	CASSLEGSEQFF	TGTGCCAGCAGCTTAGAGGGGAGTGAGCAGTTCTTC
TRBV3-1	TRBJ1-3	few	NA	CASRQIAGNTIYF	TGTGCCAGCAGGCAAATCGCAGGAAACACCATATATTTT
TRBV7-9	TRBJ2-2	NA	TRBD2	CASSFRNRLAGRTGELFF	TGTGCCAGCAGCTTCAGAAACCGGCTAGCGGGCCGCACCGGGGAGCTGTTTTTT
TRBV28	TRBJ2-1	NA	TRBD2	CASSLVSGRTMGDNEQFF	TGTGCCAGCAGTTTAGTTAGCGGGAGGACGATGGGCGACAATGAGCAGTTCTTC
TRBV24-1	TRBJ1-3	NA	NA	CATSDARKADGNTIYF	TGTGCCACCAGTGATGCCCGCAAGGCAGACGGAAACACCATATATTTT
TRBV28	TRBJ2-1	many	TRBD2	CASRPIEGGDYNEQFF	TGTGCCAGCAGGCCTATCGAGGGAGGGGACTACAATGAGCAGTTCTTC
TRBV29-1	TRBJ2-1	many	NA	CSVEDLSKEQFF	TGCAGCGTTGAAGATCTCAGCAAAGAGCAGTTCTTC
TRBV15	TRBJ2-5	NA	TRBD2	CATSLRLAGRPFETQYF	TGTGCCACCAGCTTAAGACTAGCGGGAAGGCCATTTGAGACCCAGTACTTC
TRBV27	TRBJ1-1	NA	TRBD1	CASSLLGQGADTEAFF	TGTGCCAGCAGTTTATTGGGACAGGGGGCAGATACTGAAGCTTTCTTT
TRBV28	TRBJ2-5	many	NA	CASTTAGPQETQYF	TGTGCCAGCACAACCGCCGGGCCTCAAGAGACCCAGTACTTC
TRBV7-2	TRBJ2-7	NA	TRBD2	CASSLSGRLAYEQYF	TGTGCCAGCAGCTTGAGCGGGAGATTAGCCTACGAGCAGTACTTC
TRBV5-5	TRBJ2-7	many	NA	CASSLGLSHEQYF	TGTGCCAGCAGCCTTGGATTGTCACACGAGCAGTACTTC
TRBV6-2/TRBV6-3	TRBJ2-7	NA	TRBD2	CASTDGGTSGYEQYF	TGTGCCAGCACCGACGGAGGGACTAGCGGCTACGAGCAGTACTTC
TRBV7-6	TRBJ2-1	few	TRBD2	CASSPGPGGMNEQFF	TGTGCCAGCAGCCCGGGACCGGGAGGGATGAATGAGCAGTTCTTC
TRBV21-1	TRBJ1-1	many	NA	CASSKARTGDSEAFF	TGTGCCAGCAGCAAAGCAAGGACAGGGGATTCTGAAGCTTTCTTT
TRBV28	TRBJ2-5	many	TRBD1	CASSYTGVHAETQYF	TGTGCCAGCAGTTACACAGGGGTTCATGCGGAGACCCAGTACTTC
TRBV19	TRBJ1-1	many	NA	CASTKGIQTEAFF	TGTGCCAGTACCAAGGGTATTCAGACTGAAGCTTTCTTT
TRBV10-3	TRBJ1-2	few	NA	CAISESEDRYGYTF	TGTGCCATCAGTGAGTCGGAAGACCGCTATGGCTACACCTTC
TRBV28	TRBJ2-1	many	TRBD2	CASQGTSGPPHEQFF	TGTGCCAGCCAGGGGACTAGCGGACCCCCCCATGAGCAGTTCTTC
TRBV20-1	TRBJ2-6	few	NA	CSARMRNSGANALTF	TGCAGTGCTAGGATGCGGAACTCTGGGGCCAACGCCCTGACTTTC
TRBV28	TRBJ2-3	few	NA	CASSLRLEGDTQYF	TGTGCCAGCAGTTTACGTCTTGAGGGAGATACGCAGTATTTT
TRBV20-1	TRBJ2-7	NA	TRBD2	CSAPRKASGYEQYF	TGCAGTGCCCCAAGGAAGGCTAGCGGCTACGAGCAGTACTTC
TRBV15	TRBJ2-3	many	NA	CATSRDGTSTDTQYF	TGTGCCACCAGCAGAGATGGGACTAGCACAGATACGCAGTATTTT